One and the same sample provided the 19 T cell receptor beta chains below, sequenced in a study of T cells in Graves' hyperthyroidism and ophthalmopathy. Amplification yielded TCR beta CDR3 regions, with RNA transcripts as the source. HTBI primers were used for first-round RT-PCR of the TCR CDR3. TCRdb fed the multiplex PCR reads into MiXCR, producing one record per CDR3 protein. The table shows hundreds of thousands of distinct CDR3 sequences, with about 15% occurring only once. The sequenced material came from blood. The receptors originated from a middle-aged woman with Graves' ophthalmopathy.

This clonotype was seen at least ten times. V gene TRBV7-9 combines with J gene TRBJ2-7; D not resolved. Looked up from germline, CDR1 is SEHNR and CDR2 is FQNEAQ (reference sequence). The V end was cut by 5 bases, the J end by 0 bases, with 5 bases between. CDR3 length: 12 amino acids. CDR3 sequence: CASSKSSYEQYF. Here the CDR3 DNA reads TGTGCCAGCAGCAAGTCCTCCTACGAGCAGTACTTC.

This clonotype came up many times. The CDR3 region has the DNA TGTGCCAGTAGTATCTCCAGGGAGGTTGGTGAGACCCAGTACTTC. Its translation: CASSISREVGETQYF. The V call is TRBV19, the J call TRBJ2-5, with D perhaps matching TRBD2 (6 bases). This CDR3 contains 15 residues. The V gene lost 3 bases and the J gene lost 5 bases, with 16 bases spanning the gap. CDR1 is LNHDA, CDR2 SQIVND, per germline (reference sequence). The variable domain in full, completed from reference TRBV19 and TRBJ2-5, reads DGGITQSPKYLFRKEGQNVTLSCEQNLNHDAMYWYRQDPGQGLRLIYYSQIVNDFQKGDIAEGYSVSREKKESFPLTVTSAQKNPTAFYLCASSISREVGETQYFGPGTRLLVL.

V usage is TRBV25-1 and J usage is TRBJ2-5, with D possibly matching TRBD1 (5 bases). The CDR3 is 15 residues long. V lost 1 base, J lost 1 base, and 10 bases lay in between. Per the germline V gene, CDR1 is MGHDK and CDR2 is SYGVNS. CDR3 nucleotides: TGTGCCAGCAGTGAATTTGTTACAGGCCAAGAGACCCAGTACTTC. Its translation is CASSEFVTGQETQYF.

This clonotype occurred many times. The V and J genes are TRBV6-1 and TRBJ1-5; 7 bases are a match to TRBD1. CDR3 length: 13 residues. The germline V gene encodes CDR1 MNHNS and CDR2 SASEGT. The V and J ends lost 2 bases and 10 bases, in that order; junction bases with no gene match: 5. CDR3 coding DNA: TGTGCCAGCAGTGAACGACAGGGAGGACCCCAGCATTTT. Encoded protein: CASSERQGGPQHF.

Many counts were recorded for this clonotype. This sequence joins TRBV19 and TRBJ2-7, with 7 bases fitting TRBD1. Per the germline V gene, CDR1 is LNHDA and CDR2 is SQIVND (reference sequence). V shed 4 bases and J 2 bases; nucleotides not matched to a gene: 5. This CDR3 contains 14 residues. Here the CDR3 reads CASSTHGTAYEQYF. DNA for the CDR3: TGTGCCAGTAGTACCCACGGGACAGCCTACGAGCAGTACTTC.

The chain uses TRBV19 and TRBJ1-5, with a possible D match to TRBD1 (6 bases). Germline CDR1 and CDR2: LNHDA and SQIVND (reference sequence). This CDR3 has 15 amino acids. The V end lost 1 base, the J end lost 3 bases, and 10 bases lay between the germline ends. The CDR3 region is CASSIAGGFNQPQHF. The CDR3 DNA sequence: TGTGCCAGTAGTATAGCGGGGGGCTTCAATCAGCCCCAGCATTTT.

This clonotype has only a few counts. V and J are TRBV6-1 and TRBJ2-2; 8 nucleotides match TRBD1. Trimming at V came to 7 bases and at J to 4 bases, leaving 5 bases not matched to a gene. CDR3 length: 14 amino acids. Germline-derived CDR1 and CDR2 are MNHNS and SASEGT. The DNA for the CDR3 is TGTGCCAGCACCTCGACAGGGGTCACCGGGGAGCTGTTTTTT. Amino acid sequence: CASTSTGVTGELFF.

This clonotype was seen many times. This sequence joins TRBV6-2 or TRBV6-3 and TRBJ2-5; 9 nucleotides line up with TRBD2. The junction had 6 bases not matched to a gene; V was cut back by 7 bases and J by 0 bases. From germline, CDR1 is MNHEY and CDR2 SVGEGT. The CDR3 spans 15 residues. The CDR3 loop reads CASMAGGGYQETQYF. The CDR3, as DNA: TGTGCCAGCATGGCGGGAGGGGGGTACCAAGAGACCCAGTACTTC.

This clonotype came up a few times. V usage is TRBV27 and J usage is TRBJ2-5; D remains ambiguous. The CDR3 has 13 residues. Germline CDR1 and CDR2: MNHEY and SMNVEV (reference sequence). V gave up 2 bases and J gave up 3 bases, with 7 bases separating them. DNA of the CDR3: TGTGCCAGCAGTTTAAGGAACGAAGAGACCCAGTACTTC. This codes for CASSLRNEETQYF.

This clonotype was counted at least ten times. This chain links TRBV12-5 with TRBJ1-1, with 9 bases fitting TRBD1. CDR3 length: 14 amino acids. The V gene's germline CDR1 is LGHNT and CDR2 FRNRAP. V shed 6 bases, J shed 2 bases, and the junction held 4 bases outside the gene matches. The CDR3 protein is CASGLTGGNTEAFF. CDR3 sequence (DNA): TGTGCTAGTGGATTGACAGGGGGTAACACTGAAGCTTTCTTT.

This clonotype was seen many times. This chain uses TRBV6-1 with TRBJ1-5; 7 nucleotides agree with TRBD1. The junction had 13 bases not matched to a gene; V was cut back by 4 bases and J by 7 bases. This CDR3 has 16 amino acids. CDR1 is MNHNS, CDR2 SASEGT, per germline. The CDR3 DNA follows: TGTGCCAGCAGTGGGCTACCCGACAGGGTGGGCCAGCCCCAGCATTTT. Protein sequence: CASSGLPDRVGQPQHF.

This clonotype has a count of ten or more. The chain is built from TRBV12-3 or TRBV12-4 and TRBJ2-2; no definite D call. The CDR3 runs to 15 residues. V lost 1 base and J 4 bases, leaving 10 bases between the germline ends. CDR3 sequence: CASSLGALGTGELFF. The CDR3 DNA reads as TGTGCCAGCAGTTTAGGGGCCCTGGGCACCGGGGAGCTGTTTTTT.

This clonotype was counted a few times. CDR3 in DNA: TGCGCCAGCAGCCAAGATCGGGCTAGCGGCTACGAGCAGTACTTC. It translates to CASSQDRASGYEQYF. The chain carries TRBV4-1 and TRBJ2-7, with TRBD2 identical over 7 bases. The germline CDR1 and CDR2 sequences are MGHRA and YSYEKL. The junction had 5 bases not matched to a gene; V was cut back by 0 bases and J by 3 bases. The CDR3 length is 15 residues.

Ten or more counts support this clonotype. The chain carries TRBV6-5 and TRBJ1-2, with D perhaps TRBD1 (5 bases). The CDR3 loop spans 15 amino acids. Germline V gives CDR1 MNHEY, CDR2 SVGAGI. Trimming cost V 0 bases and J 6 bases, with 14 bases left between them. CDR3 sequence (DNA): TGTGCCAGCAGTTACTCGAATTCAGGGAGGCATGGCTACACCTTC. Its protein is CASSYSNSGRHGYTF.

This clonotype occurred many times. The chain carries TRBV12-3 or TRBV12-4 and TRBJ2-7; D is unclear. V shed 3 bases and J shed 1 base, with 10 bases lying between them. This CDR3 has 14 amino acids. The CDR3 is CASSFSDGSYEQYF. The CDR3 region has the DNA TGTGCCAGCAGTTTTTCGGACGGGTCCTACGAGCAGTACTTC.

This clonotype has a single count. A read error may be the cause here, since a much bigger clone is one base away. The rearrangement joins TRBV19 to TRBJ2-7; possibly TRBD1 for D (6 bases). Germline V gene data show CDR1 as LNHDA and CDR2 as SQIVND (reference sequence). The CDR3 is 14 amino acids. CDR3 residues: CASSTRQEPYKQYF. The CDR3 DNA reads as TGTGCCAGTAGTACCAGACAGGAGCCCTACAAGCAGTACTTC.

This clonotype was observed at least ten times. The DNA for the CDR3 is TGTGCCAGCAGCCCCATTGGACTATCCTACGAGCAGTACTTC. Translated: CASSPIGLSYEQYF. The chain has TRBV7-9 and TRBJ2-7; D may be TRBD2 (6 bases). Germline V gene sequence: CDR1 SEHNR, CDR2 FQNEAQ (reference sequence). Trimming took off 5 bases at V and 1 base at J, with 12 bases between the two ends. There are 14 residues in the CDR3.

In its sample, this clonotype was seen many times. The CDR3 is CASSPDSTEAFF. The CDR3 DNA follows: TGTGCCAGCAGCCCTGACAGCACTGAAGCTTTCTTT. The chain couples TRBV12-3 or TRBV12-4 to TRBJ1-1; possible D gene TRBD1, 5 bases. V gave up 6 bases and J gave up 4 bases, with 9 bases separating them. The CDR3 extends over 12 amino acids.

This clonotype was seen ten or more times. The CDR3, as DNA: TGTGCCAGCAGTTTAAGAGCCCCCGGGACACCGATTGCTCATGGCTACACCTTC. It yields the protein CASSLRAPGTPIAHGYTF. The J gene is TRBJ1-2, the V gene TRBV6-2 or TRBV6-3; perhaps TRBD1 as D (6 bases). The germline V and J ends were trimmed by 4 bases and 6 bases, with 27 bases remaining between them. Germline V gene lookup returns CDR1 MNHEY and CDR2 SVGEGT. The CDR3 extends over 18 amino acids.